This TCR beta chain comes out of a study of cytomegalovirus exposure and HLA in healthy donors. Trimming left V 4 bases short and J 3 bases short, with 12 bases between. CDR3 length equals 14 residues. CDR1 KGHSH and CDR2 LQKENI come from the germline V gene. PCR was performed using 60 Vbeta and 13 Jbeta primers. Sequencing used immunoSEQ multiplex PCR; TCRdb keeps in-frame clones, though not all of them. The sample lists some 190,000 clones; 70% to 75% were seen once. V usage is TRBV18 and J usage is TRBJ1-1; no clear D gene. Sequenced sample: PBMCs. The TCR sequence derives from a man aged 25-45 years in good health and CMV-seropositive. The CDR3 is CASSLTLSDTEAFF. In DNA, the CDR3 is TGTGCCAGCTCACTGACCCTAAGCGACACTGAAGCTTTCTTT.